This TCR beta chain emerged from a study of shared clonotypes between healthy human individuals. Study summary: CD4 naive and memory got three plates each, CD8 naive two, CD8 memory one. Study-level findings and limits: Clonotype sharing across donors was expected to vary with sequencing depth. Sampling included only blood; tissue repertoires likely differ.

This table comes from immunoSEQ multiplex PCR, and its TCRdb copy is limited to in-frame clones, with some not included. The sample shows approximately 1,500,000 clones, roughly 96% of them seen only once. The CDR3 spans 14 residues. Trimming stripped 1 base from V and 2 bases from J, with 9 bases between. CDR1 SGHTA and CDR2 FQGNSA come from the germline V gene. Concerning this clone itself: As yet, its antigen is unknown.

A CD45RA+ naive subset and a CD45RA-negative memory subset were split from CD4+ cells. This receptor was taken from a man aged 25-40 years in good health. The rearrangement joins TRBV7-2 to TRBJ2-7; D uncertain. Input material: naive CD4+ T cells sorted from blood. Subset here: CD45RA+ positively selected. The CDR3 reads CASSLVGGPYEQYF. The CDR3 nucleotides read TGTGCCAGCAGCTTAGTAGGCGGACCCTACGAGCAGTACTTC.